A selection of T cell receptor beta chains follows, all from one sample in a study of blood T cell repertoires in COVID-19. Clones were read by immunoSEQ multiplex PCR, and TCRdb kept only the in-frame ones, dropping some. The profile shows roughly 260,000 clones, 88% of them singletons. The sequencing sample was made of peripheral blood. These receptor sequences come from a man aged 55-75 years who had recovered from COVID-19. Both conserved end residues are part of each CDR3. The D gene is left open where the match is weak. Size tells how often a clone was seen (once, few, many) or the class of an expanded clone, and some rows leave it out.

cdr3_nt | cdr3_aa | j_call | clone_size | d_call | v_call
TGCAGCGCCGATGCCAGGGGGCTCAATGAGCAGTTCTTC | CSADARGLNEQFF | TRBJ2-1 | . | TRBD1 | TRBV29-1
TGTGCCAGTAGTCCCCAGACAGGGTCTGGCTACACCTTC | CASSPQTGSGYTF | TRBJ1-2 | . | TRBD1 | TRBV19
TGTGCCAGCAGTGACCCGTCTGGACACGGCTATGGCTACACCTTC | CASSDPSGHGYGYTF | TRBJ1-2 | few | . | TRBV2
TGTGCCATCAGTGAGTCGACTAAGCACGAGCAGTACTTC | CAISESTKHEQYF | TRBJ2-7 | . | . | TRBV10-3
TGTGCCTGGAGTGTACCAGGTAATTCACCCCTCCACTTT | CAWSVPGNSPLHF | TRBJ1-6 | . | . | TRBV30
TGCGCCAGCAGCTTGACAGGGACTACAATGTACAATGAGCAGTTCTTC | CASSLTGTTMYNEQFF | TRBJ2-1 | . | . | TRBV5-1
TGTGCCAGCAGCCGACAGGGTAACGGTGAAGATACGCAGTATTTT | CASSRQGNGEDTQYF | TRBJ2-3 | . | TRBD1 | TRBV3-1/TRBV3-2
TGTGCCAGCAGTGAATCGCTAGCGGGGGGGCACCAGCAGTTCTTC | CASSESLAGGHQQFF | TRBJ2-1 | . | TRBD2 | TRBV6-1
TGTGCCAGCAGCACGGGGGGAGGCAAAGGGTCACCCCTCCACTTT | CASSTGGGKGSPLHF | TRBJ1-6 | . | . | TRBV2
TGTGCCAGCAGCCAACTTAGCGGGGGCCACTACGAGCAGTACTTC | CASSQLSGGHYEQYF | TRBJ2-7 | . | TRBD2 | TRBV3-1/TRBV3-2
TGTGCCTGGAGTCGGACAGGAAGCTATGGCTACACCTTC | CAWSRTGSYGYTF | TRBJ1-2 | . | TRBD1 | TRBV30
TGTGCCAGCAGCGTAGCGGTTAGCGGGGTAGATACGCAGTATTTT | CASSVAVSGVDTQYF | TRBJ2-3 | . | TRBD2 | TRBV9
TGTGCCAGCAGTAACCGGGACAGGGCCTCCTACGAGCAGTACTTC | CASSNRDRASYEQYF | TRBJ2-7 | . | TRBD1 | TRBV6-5
TGCAGTGCTAGTGGCGACAGAGAGCCTTACGAGCAGTACTTC | CSASGDREPYEQYF | TRBJ2-7 | many | . | TRBV20-1
TGTGCCACCAAGAAGGGGGCGGATACGCAGTATTTT | CATKKGADTQYF | TRBJ2-3 | few | TRBD1 | TRBV6-5
TGTGCCAGCAGTAGGGAGTTTCGACAGGGTGATTACGGCTACACCTTC | CASSREFRQGDYGYTF | TRBJ1-2 | . | TRBD1 | TRBV2
TGTGCCAGCAGCCCCCTCGTTTTATCCTATGGCTACACCTTC | CASSPLVLSYGYTF | TRBJ1-2 | . | . | TRBV9
TGTGCCAGCAGCTCTACCGTGGGCACGTATACGCAGTATTTT | CASSSTVGTYTQYF | TRBJ2-3 | . | . | TRBV7-6
TGTGCCATCAGTGAGCCAGGGGGCAGATCCGGGGAAAAACTGTTTTTT | CAISEPGGRSGEKLFF | TRBJ1-4 | . | TRBD1 | TRBV10-3
TGTGCCAGCAGCCAAGCGGAGCGGGGACCCACAGATACGCAGTATTTT | CASSQAERGPTDTQYF | TRBJ2-3 | . | TRBD2 | TRBV4-2
TGTGCCAGCAGTTTAAACAGGCCCCGCGATTCACCCCTCCACTTT | CASSLNRPRDSPLHF | TRBJ1-6 | . | . | TRBV6-5
TGTGCCAGCAGTTTGGTGAAGAGGGTCCTGACTTTC | CASSLVKRVLTF | TRBJ2-6 | . | . | TRBV12-3/TRBV12-4
TGTGCCAGCAGCGCCGGGACAGGCGGTACCGAGCAGTACTTC | CASSAGTGGTEQYF | TRBJ2-7 | . | TRBD1 | TRBV5-6
TGTGCCAGCAGCTTCCGGCAGGACACTGAAGCTTTCTTT | CASSFRQDTEAFF | TRBJ1-1 | . | . | TRBV7-3
TGTGCCAGTAGTGAAGGGACAGGGGTCCGAACTGAAGCTTTCTTT | CASSEGTGVRTEAFF | TRBJ1-1 | . | TRBD1 | TRBV19
TGTGCCAGCAGCCAAGAGGGCGGGTATAGCAATCAGCCCCAGCATTTT | CASSQEGGYSNQPQHF | TRBJ1-5 | . | . | TRBV4-2
TGTGCCAGTAGTCTCCGACGCCCTGGGGACAGCCTCTCCTACGAGCAGTACTTC | CASSLRRPGDSLSYEQYF | TRBJ2-7 | few | TRBD1 | TRBV19
TGTGCCAGCAGCTTAGAGCTTCAGGGGAGCTCCTACAATGAGCAGTTCTTC | CASSLELQGSSYNEQFF | TRBJ2-1 | . | . | TRBV7-9
TGTGCCAGCAGCATCGGACAGGGGGCCTATTACGAGCAGTACTTC | CASSIGQGAYYEQYF | TRBJ2-7 | once | TRBD1 | TRBV5-4
TGTGCCAGCAGTGAACGGGGGTCCGGCGAGCAGTACTTC | CASSERGSGEQYF | TRBJ2-7 | . | . | TRBV6-1
TGTGCCAGCTCACTAGACAGTGCTGGGGCCAACGTCCTGACTTTC | CASSLDSAGANVLTF | TRBJ2-6 | . | . | TRBV18
TGTGCTAGTGGTAAAGAGATCTATGGCTACACCTTC | CASGKEIYGYTF | TRBJ1-2 | . | . | TRBV12-5
TGTGCCAGTAAAGCGAACCAGAATGAAAAACTGTTTTTT | CASKANQNEKLFF | TRBJ1-4 | . | . | TRBV19
TGTGCCAGCAGCTTAAACCTAAACACCGGGGAGCTGTTTTTT | CASSLNLNTGELFF | TRBJ2-2 | . | . | TRBV7-3
TGTGCCAGCAGCCCGGGACTAGCTGTGACCGGGGAGCTGTTTTTT | CASSPGLAVTGELFF | TRBJ2-2 | . | TRBD2 | TRBV7-2
TGTGCCACCAGCAGAGGTTTGACAGGGTTTAACTATGGCTACACCTTC | CATSRGLTGFNYGYTF | TRBJ1-2 | . | TRBD1 | TRBV15
TGCGCCAGCAGCCAAGTTTTTACCCCGGGACAGGGGGCTGTACAGCCCCAGCATTTT | CASSQVFTPGQGAVQPQHF | TRBJ1-5 | . | TRBD1 | TRBV4-1
TGTGCCAGCTGTGGGCTTGTTCGGACAACCGGCAATCAGCCCCAGCATTTT | CASCGLVRTTGNQPQHF | TRBJ1-5 | . | . | TRBV2
TGTGCCAGCAGCTTAGAGGGGGGCAGCGGGGCATTAGAGACCCAGTACTTC | CASSLEGGSGALETQYF | TRBJ2-5 | . | . | TRBV7-2
TGTGCCAGCAGCCCGGCGGGTAGTTATAATTCACCCCTCCACTTT | CASSPAGSYNSPLHF | TRBJ1-6 | . | . | TRBV9
TGTGCCTGGAGAAACAGTGGGGGCACTAATTATGGCTACACCTTC | CAWRNSGGTNYGYTF | TRBJ1-2 | . | . | TRBV30
TGTGCCAGCGGCGGACAGGGTGATAAGACCCAGTACTTC | CASGGQGDKTQYF | TRBJ2-5 | . | TRBD1 | TRBV2
TGTGCCAGCAGCTTGGGGACAGGCAACACTGAAGCTTTCTTT | CASSLGTGNTEAFF | TRBJ1-1 | once | TRBD1 | TRBV5-5
TGTGCCAGCAGTTACTCGATGAGGACAACCTATGGCTACACCTTC | CASSYSMRTTYGYTF | TRBJ1-2 | . | . | TRBV6-7
TGCGCCAGCAGCCGTGTGGGAGGGGACACCGGGGAGCTGTTTTTT | CASSRVGGDTGELFF | TRBJ2-2 | once | TRBD2 | TRBV5-1
TGTGCCACCTCCCGGACAGGGGGCATGGCAGCTACGCAGTATTTT | CATSRTGGMAATQYF | TRBJ2-3 | . | TRBD1 | TRBV6-5
TGTGCCAGGCACAACAGGGGGCGGATCACCGAGCAGTACTTC | CARHNRGRITEQYF | TRBJ2-7 | . | TRBD1 | TRBV7-4
TGTGCCAGCACATTCCGGGGAACAGGGGTAGGAAACACCATATATTTT | CASTFRGTGVGNTIYF | TRBJ1-3 | . | TRBD1 | TRBV5-6
TGTGCCAGCAGCGAAAGGGGCTCCTACAATGAGCAGTTCTTC | CASSERGSYNEQFF | TRBJ2-1 | . | . | TRBV11-2
TGTGCCTGGAGAGCGACAGGGGGTAGCACAGATACGCAGTATTTT | CAWRATGGSTDTQYF | TRBJ2-3 | . | TRBD1 | TRBV30
TGCGCCAGCAGCTTGTTGCCACAGGGGGCTGATGAGCAGTTCTTC | CASSLLPQGADEQFF | TRBJ2-1 | . | TRBD1 | TRBV5-1
TGTGCCAGCAGCTTAGGTCCAGGTAGCTATGGCTACACCTTC | CASSLGPGSYGYTF | TRBJ1-2 | few | . | TRBV11-1
TGTGCCAGTAGAGGAGACAGGCGGAACACTGAAGCTTTCTTT | CASRGDRRNTEAFF | TRBJ1-1 | . | . | TRBV19
TGCAGCGTTAACAGGGGGACGGGTGAAGCTTTCTTT | CSVNRGTGEAFF | TRBJ1-1 | . | TRBD1 | TRBV29-1